One and the same sample provided the 12 T cell receptor beta chains below, sequenced in a study of blood T cells in healthy people across ages. Combining a sample-barcoded 5' primer with a J-beta primer mix, a second PCR ran for 7 to 11 cycles. TCRdb called the 5' RACE reads again in MiXCR, with one record for every CDR3 protein. The sample consists of hundreds of thousands of distinct CDR3 sequences, about half of them appearing once. The sequenced material came from blood. The source of these receptors is a woman in her fifties or sixties in good health.

This clonotype was observed many times. The V gene is TRBV5-1, the J gene TRBJ1-4; possibly TRBD1 for D (5 bases). CDR3 length: 16 residues. Per the germline V gene, CDR1 is SGHRS and CDR2 is YFSETQ. Trimming removed 7 bases from V and 4 bases from J, with 20 bases in between. CDR3 sequence (DNA): TGCGCCAGCGCATCTAGACCTCCGGGACTTAATGAAAAACTGTTTTTT. This sequence encodes CASASRPPGLNEKLFF.

This clonotype appeared a single time. This sequence joins TRBV7-2 and TRBJ2-7, with a tentative D call TRBD2 (5 bases). Germline lookup yields CDR1 SGHTA and CDR2 FQGNSA. The CDR3 loop spans 16 amino acids. The V gene lost 0 bases and the J gene lost 4 bases, with 16 bases spanning the gap. DNA of the CDR3: TGTGCCAGCAGCTTAGCGGCGGTGCGGGCCTCATACGAGCAGTACTTC. Protein: CASSLAAVRASYEQYF.

Points on this clonotype: One end of the junction does not line up with germline, which may come from a read error. The V call is TRBV27, the J call TRBJ2-1; D remains unclear. The CDR3 is made up of 15 amino acids. CDR1 is MNHEY and CDR2 is SMNVEV in the germline V gene (reference sequence). DNA for the CDR3: TGTGCCAGCGGTTTAGGTAGGAGCTCCTACAATGAGCAGTTCTTC. Protein: CASGLGRSSYNEQFF.

This clonotype was counted between two and nine times. As DNA, the CDR3 is TGCGCCAGCAGCTTGGACACCTCTGGGACTGAAGCTTTCTTT. This codes for CASSLDTSGTEAFF. The chain employs TRBV5-1 and TRBJ1-1; no clear D gene. The germline V and J ends were trimmed by 0 bases and 5 bases, with 11 bases remaining between them. The CDR3 loop spans 14 amino acids. Per germline, CDR1 SGHRS and CDR2 YFSETQ.

The rearrangement joins TRBV12-3 or TRBV12-4 to TRBJ2-1, with D unclear. V lost 2 bases and J 12 bases, leaving 20 bases between the germline ends. The CDR3 runs 15 residues. CDR3 in amino acids: CASSLNPGPTDGQFF. In DNA, the CDR3 is TGTGCCAGCAGTTTAAACCCCGGTCCGACGGATGGGCAGTTCTTC.

This clonotype has ten or more counts. This chain uses TRBV4-3 with TRBJ2-4, with D unresolved. Trimming removed 0 bases from V and 7 bases from J, with 13 bases in between. CDR1 is LGHNA, CDR2 YSLEER, per germline. The CDR3 is made up of 15 amino acids. Written as DNA, the CDR3 is TGCGCCAGCAGCCAAGAATGGGATACCTCCAACATTCAGTACTTC. Translating gives CASSQEWDTSNIQYF.

This clonotype was detected a few times. The CDR3 reads CASFASVGGQETQYF. CDR3 DNA: TGCGCCAGCTTCGCGAGTGTGGGGGGCCAAGAGACCCAGTACTTC. The chain combines TRBV5-1 with TRBJ2-5; D might be TRBD2 (6 bases). Trimming took off 7 bases at V and 1 base at J, with 17 bases between the two ends. Germline V lookup: CDR1 SGHRS, CDR2 YFSETQ. This CDR3 is built from 15 residues.

The rearrangement joins TRBV5-1 to TRBJ2-5, with a possible D match to TRBD1 (5 bases). Trimming took off 2 bases at V and 1 base at J, with 6 bases between the two ends. Germline CDR1 SGHRS, CDR2 YFSETQ. The CDR3 has 13 residues. CDR3 coding DNA: TGCGCCAGCAGCTTTGACAGCCAAGAGACCCAGTACTTC. Its translation is CASSFDSQETQYF.

This clonotype was detected only once. The chain has TRBV27 and TRBJ2-5, with D maybe TRBD2 (5 bases). The CDR3 covers 12 residues. The V end was cut by 8 bases, the J end by 0 bases, with 7 bases between. The germline V gene encodes CDR1 MNHEY and CDR2 SMNVEV (reference sequence). The DNA of the CDR3 is TGTGCCAGCGGGCGGGACCAAGAGACCCAGTACTTC. Protein product: CASGRDQETQYF.

The V and J genes are TRBV4-2 and TRBJ2-1, with 9 bases that match TRBD1. The junction had 9 bases not matched to a gene; V was cut back by 1 base and J by 8 bases. There are 16 residues in the CDR3. Per the germline V gene, CDR1 is LGHNA and CDR2 is YNFKEQ. In nucleotides, the CDR3 is TGTGCCAGCAGCCAAGGGGACAGGGTATCGAGCGATGAGCAGTTCTTC. Its translation is CASSQGDRVSSDEQFF.

The V and J genes are TRBV7-2 and TRBJ1-1, with D unresolved. The ends were cut back, 4 bases at V and 1 base at J, with 13 bases in the middle. CDR1 is SGHTA, CDR2 FQGNSA, per germline. The CDR3 extends over 15 amino acids. The CDR3 spells CASSSYRDKNTEAFF. CDR3 in DNA: TGTGCCAGCAGCTCTTATCGGGATAAGAACACTGAAGCTTTCTTT.

The sample holds one count of this clonotype. The rearrangement uses TRBV2 and TRBJ2-7; no clear D. There are 12 residues in the CDR3. Germline V lookup: CDR1 SNHLY, CDR2 FYNNEI. The V end was cut by 3 bases, the J end by 5 bases, with 8 bases between. The CDR3 sequence is CASSESGNEQYF. The CDR3 DNA is TGTGCCAGCAGTGAGTCGGGTAACGAGCAGTACTTC. Based on the CDR3 plus reference TRBV2 and TRBJ2-7, the full variable domain is EPEVTQTPSHQVTQMGQEVILRCVPISNHLYFYWYRQILGQKVEFLVSFYNNEISEKSEIFDDQFSVERPDGSNFTLKIRSTKLEDSAMYFCASSESGNEQYFGPGTRLTVT.